A single sample gave rise to the 31 T cell receptor beta chains below, sequenced in a study of blood T cells in healthy people across ages (dated by TCRdb to about 2015). Library method: 5' RACE. The listed sequencing device is Illumina HiSeq 2500. The second PCR ran for roughly 7 to 12 cycles and used a J-beta primer mix along with a sample-barcoded 5' primer. In TCRdb, the public reads were trimmed at Q25 with fastp and aligned with MiXCR, with productive beta chains retained. When rows share a CDR3 protein, they turn into one entry using the most common DNA and genes. The sample has 500,000 to 650,000 distinct CDR3 sequences on record, around 27% of them singletons. The top ten clonotypes cover over 3.5% of the sample. The same data also went into a second study, on T cells of mothers and their children.

The sample taken for sequencing was blood. These receptors all stem from a boy between 2 and 15 years old in good health.

The rearrangement joins TRBV27 to TRBJ2-1; D ambiguous. The CDR3 is 11 residues long. The germline gives CDR1 MNHEY, CDR2 SMNVEV (reference sequence). V was cut by 3 bases and J by 8 bases, with 5 bases left in between. CDR3 nucleotide sequence: TGTGCCAGCAGTTTCGGGTATGAGCAGTTCTTC. It codes for CASSFGYEQFF.

The chain is built from TRBV3-1 and TRBJ1-2, with a tentative D call TRBD1 (5 bases). In germline, CDR1 is LGHDT, CDR2 YNNKEL (reference sequence). The CDR3 is 15 amino acids. V was clipped by 0 bases and J by 2 bases, with 10 bases between them. The CDR3 DNA reads as TGTGCCAGCAGCCAAGACACCTGGGGGAACTATGGCTACACCTTC. This translates into CASSQDTWGNYGYTF.

V is TRBV12-3 or TRBV12-4 and J is TRBJ1-3; 7 nucleotides agree with TRBD1. V dropped 6 bases and J dropped 0; count of bases not matched to a gene: 2. This CDR3 has 14 residues. The CDR3 sequence: CASRGTASGNTIYF. Written as DNA, the CDR3 is TGTGCCAGCAGGGGGACAGCCTCTGGAAACACCATATATTTT.

Many counts were recorded for this clonotype. The gene calls are TRBV5-1 and TRBJ2-3, with D perhaps matching TRBD2 (5 bases). CDR3 size: 16 residues. V lost 0 bases, J lost 6 bases, and 17 bases lay in between. CDR1 is SGHRS and CDR2 is YFSETQ in the germline V gene. DNA of the CDR3: TGCGCCAGCAGCTTGGCGGGGTACTTGAATTTGGATACGCAGTATTTT. Protein: CASSLAGYLNLDTQYF.

This clonotype was observed a handful of times. The chain has TRBV7-2 and TRBJ2-5; the D gene could be TRBD1 or TRBD2 (5 bases each). V shed 1 base and J shed 2 bases, with 8 bases lying between them. The CDR3 has 14 residues. Germline V gene lookup returns CDR1 SGHTA and CDR2 FQGNSA. The CDR3 spells CASSLVWGQETQYF. CDR3 coding DNA: TGTGCCAGCAGCTTAGTTTGGGGGCAAGAGACCCAGTACTTC.

The V and J genes are TRBV20-1 and TRBJ2-3; 7 positions agree with TRBD2. Trimming at V came to 2 bases and at J to 4 bases, leaving 15 bases not matched to a gene. Germline values: CDR1 DFQATT, CDR2 SNEGSKA (reference sequence). CDR3 size: 17 residues. CDR3 DNA sequence: TGCAGTGCTAGAAGAGAGGTGGGCGGGAGCGTAGCAGATACGCAGTATTTT. This codes for CSARREVGGSVADTQYF.

The chain recombines TRBV24-1 with TRBJ2-5; D could derive from TRBD1 or TRBD2 (6 bases each). The end of the DNA aligns better with TRBJ2-1, so the J call may be wrong. Germline assignment: CDR1 KGHDR and CDR2 SFDVKD. This CDR3 is built from 16 residues. CDR3 bases: TGTGCCACCAGTGTGGGGGGCACGGTATCGGACAATGAGCAGTTCTTC. As protein: CATSVGGTVSDNEQFF.

The chain links TRBV4-1 to TRBJ1-3, with 7 bases identical to TRBD1. The CDR3 is made up of 14 amino acids. After removal of 4 bases from V and 5 bases from J, the junction contained 5 bases not matched to a gene. CDR1 and CDR2 from the germline V gene are MGHRA and YSYEKL. Here the CDR3 reads CASSLRTGRNTIYF. As DNA, the CDR3 is TGCGCCAGCAGCCTCCGGACAGGCCGAAACACCATATATTTT.

The rearrangement uses TRBV29-1 and TRBJ2-3; tentative D call: TRBD1 (5 bases). Germline V lookup: CDR1 SQVTM, CDR2 ANQGSEA. The germline V and J ends were trimmed by 4 bases and 1 base, with 12 bases remaining between them. The CDR3 runs 14 residues. The CDR3 region is CSVVGVPRTDTQYF. The CDR3 bases are TGCAGCGTTGTAGGGGTCCCCCGCACAGATACGCAGTATTTT.

This clonotype appeared a few times. This sequence joins TRBV9 and TRBJ2-1; D is undetermined. CDR1 is SGDLS, CDR2 YYNGEE, per germline. V gave up 2 bases and J gave up 8 bases, with 11 bases separating them. The CDR3 extends over 13 amino acids. CDR3 loop: CASSVLPADEQFF. As DNA, the CDR3 is TGTGCCAGCAGCGTCTTGCCCGCGGATGAGCAGTTCTTC.

This clonotype was found a few times. Likely a read error: the CDR3 ends without its conserved phenylalanine or tryptophan. The rearrangement joins TRBV18 to TRBJ2-6; 9 bases fit TRBD1. The CDR3 length is 15 residues. The V segment lost 6 bases and the J segment 1 base; nucleotides outside the gene matches: 1. Germline loops: CDR1 KGHSH, CDR2 LQKENI. CDR3 region: CASSDRGSGANVLTS. In DNA form, the CDR3 reads TGTGCCAGCTCCGACAGGGGGTCTGGGGCCAACGTCCTGACTTCC.

V gene TRBV6-1 combines with J gene TRBJ2-7; 7 nucleotides agree with TRBD1. The V segment lost 6 bases and the J segment 3 bases; nucleotides outside the gene matches: 8. Germline lookup yields CDR1 MNHNS and CDR2 SASEGT. The CDR3 covers 14 residues. The DNA for the CDR3 is TGTGCCAGCAGGACCCGACAGGGTAACTACGAGCAGTACTTC. As protein: CASRTRQGNYEQYF.

J is TRBJ2-1 and V is TRBV11-2; D might be TRBD1 (6 bases). Germline V gene sequence: CDR1 SGHAT, CDR2 FQNNGV. Between the trimmed V and J ends, which lost 5 bases and 0 bases, there was a span of 17 bases. The length of the CDR3 is 17 residues. CDR3 loop: CASSPVQGPASYNEQFF. The CDR3 nucleotides are TGTGCCAGCAGCCCTGTCCAGGGGCCAGCCTCCTACAATGAGCAGTTCTTC.

The CDR3 coding sequence is TGTGCCAGCAGCCCGAACCCGGTGGAAGGCTATGGCTACACCTTC. Its translation is CASSPNPVEGYGYTF. The chain carries TRBV9 and TRBJ1-2; D unclear. The CDR3 consists of 15 residues. Germline CDR1 is SGDLS and CDR2 is YYNGEE. V dropped 4 bases and J dropped 4 bases, with 17 bases sitting between them.

V gene TRBV29-1 combines with J gene TRBJ2-7, with D possibly TRBD1 on 5 matching bases. Germline V gene lookup returns CDR1 SQVTM and CDR2 ANQGSEA. V was shortened by 2 bases and J by 0 bases, with 14 bases between the two germline ends. The CDR3 covers 15 residues. The CDR3 loop reads CSVELFQGGSYEQYF. The DNA of the CDR3 is TGCAGCGTTGAACTGTTTCAGGGTGGCTCCTACGAGCAGTACTTC.

V and J are TRBV20-1 and TRBJ2-7; unclear D gene. Trimming took off 5 bases at V and 1 base at J, with 18 bases between the two ends. The CDR3 contains 15 residues. CDR1 is DFQATT, CDR2 SNEGSKA, per germline (reference sequence). The CDR3 DNA sequence: TGCAGTGCTCACCGCGCGAGCCTCCAGTCCTACGAGCAGTACTTC. This encodes CSAHRASLQSYEQYF.

This clonotype was found many times. The rearrangement uses TRBV27 and TRBJ2-1; maybe TRBD2 (7 bases). V was shortened by 5 bases and J by 2 bases, with 10 bases between the two germline ends. The V gene's germline CDR1 is MNHEY and CDR2 SMNVEV (reference sequence). CDR3 length: 14 residues. CDR3 sequence (DNA): TGTGCCAGCAGTCTGGGGGGGCCCTACAATGAGCAGTTCTTC. The encoded protein is CASSLGGPYNEQFF.

This clonotype appeared a few times. The genes are TRBV6-5 and TRBJ2-1; the D gene could be TRBD1 or TRBD2 (7 bases each). The germline V and J ends were trimmed by 7 bases and 4 bases, with 14 bases remaining between them. The CDR3 runs 14 residues. In germline, CDR1 is MNHEY, CDR2 SVGAGI. CDR3 residues: CASTGGGAYNEQFF. As DNA, the CDR3 is TGTGCCAGCACAGGGGGGGGGGCGTACAATGAGCAGTTCTTC.

This clonotype was counted a few times. The chain combines TRBV4-1 with TRBJ1-1; D not certain. The germline CDR1 and CDR2 sequences are MGHRA and YSYEKL. The CDR3 sequence is 13 residues long. Trimming removed 4 bases at V and 11 bases at J, with 17 bases between. CDR3 residues: CASSPGPSRWAFF. The CDR3 DNA follows: TGCGCCAGCAGCCCCGGGCCTTCCCGGTGGGCTTTCTTT.

This clonotype has just a few counts. The chain has TRBV2 and TRBJ2-4, with TRBD2 matching over 7 bases. The germline gives CDR1 SNHLY, CDR2 FYNNEI. V was pared by 1 base and J by 8 bases, with 2 bases of the junction left unmatched. CDR3 length: 13 amino acids. The CDR3 protein is CASSEEREDIQYF. For the CDR3, the DNA is TGTGCCAGCAGTGAAGAACGGGAGGACATTCAGTACTTC. The full variable domain, its missing parts supplied by reference TRBV2 and TRBJ2-4, is EPEVTQTPSHQVTQMGQEVILRCVPISNHLYFYWYRQILGQKVEFLVSFYNNEISEKSEIFDDQFSVERPDGSNFTLKIRSTKLEDSAMYFCASSEEREDIQYFGAGTRLSVL.

This clonotype was recorded once. V is TRBV5-1 and J is TRBJ1-2; D is ambiguous. The CDR3 loop spans 14 amino acids. Germline CDR1 and CDR2: SGHRS and YFSETQ. V lost 0 bases to trimming and J lost 7 bases, with 13 bases between them. The CDR3 here is CASSLAEAETGYTF. The CDR3 DNA is TGCGCCAGCAGCTTGGCCGAGGCCGAAACTGGCTACACCTTC.

V is TRBV15 and J is TRBJ2-5, with TRBD2 identical over 11 bases. TRBJ2-1 explains the end of the DNA better; the J call may be wrong. This CDR3 is 16 amino acids long. Germline V lookup: CDR1 LNHNV, CDR2 YYDKDF (reference sequence). Here the CDR3 DNA reads TGTGCCACCAGCAGGTCACTAGCGGGAGTTGGGGATGAGCAGTTCTTC. As protein: CATSRSLAGVGDEQFF.

This clonotype was found many times. The chain carries TRBV7-9 and TRBJ2-5; no definite D call. V lost 3 bases and J lost 4, with 6 bases in between. The germline V gene has CDR1 SEHNR and CDR2 FQNEAQ (reference sequence). CDR3 size: 12 residues. CDR3 residues: CASSFLRETQYF. The DNA for the CDR3 is TGTGCCAGCAGCTTTTTGAGAGAGACCCAGTACTTC.

The chain links TRBV27 to TRBJ1-1; D not resolved. The CDR3 is 14 residues long. V lost 4 bases and J 6 bases, leaving 15 bases between the germline ends. Germline V gene lookup returns CDR1 MNHEY and CDR2 SMNVEV (reference sequence). The CDR3 here is CASSSPDLGAEAFF. The CDR3 coding sequence is TGTGCCAGCAGTTCCCCGGATTTGGGCGCTGAAGCTTTCTTT.

This clonotype showed up just a few times. The rearrangement joins TRBV5-1 to TRBJ2-5; D could derive from TRBD1 or TRBD2 (5 bases each). V was pared by 3 bases and J by 7 bases, with 16 bases between. This CDR3 has 14 amino acids. The germline CDR1 and CDR2 sequences are SGHRS and YFSETQ. CDR3 sequence reads: CASSSGRGSGTQYF. The CDR3 region has the DNA TGCGCCAGCAGCTCCGGTCGGGGCTCAGGGACCCAGTACTTC.

This clonotype was seen a few times. This chain uses TRBV6-1 with TRBJ1-5, with D perhaps matching TRBD1 (5 bases). Trimming took off 3 bases at V and 0 bases at J, with 12 bases between the two ends. Germline lookup yields CDR1 MNHNS and CDR2 SASEGT. This CDR3 has 16 residues. The CDR3 region has the DNA TGTGCCAGCAGTGAGGGCCTCGGGGGTAGCAATCAGCCCCAGCATTTT. Translating gives CASSEGLGGSNQPQHF.

The J gene is TRBJ2-1, the V gene TRBV5-1, with D perhaps being TRBD1 or TRBD2 (5 bases each). CDR3 length: 11 residues. CDR1 SGHRS and CDR2 YFSETQ come from the germline V gene. V was shortened by 6 bases and J by 10 bases, with 11 bases between the two germline ends. The CDR3 nucleotides read TGCGCCAGCATTTTTGGGGGAGAGCAGTTCTTC. This sequence encodes CASIFGGEQFF.

This clonotype has just a few counts. The gene calls are TRBV2 and TRBJ2-7; a possible D gene is TRBD1 (6 bases). CDR1 is SNHLY, CDR2 FYNNEI, per germline. Trimming pared 4 bases from V and 2 bases from J, leaving 12 bases between. The CDR3 runs 14 residues. DNA of the CDR3: TGTGCCAGCAGTGTTGGGGGCCTCACCTACGAGCAGTACTTC. Protein: CASSVGGLTYEQYF.

DNA for the CDR3: TGTGCCAGTTTTCCCCGGGGGGATGGCAATCAGCCCCAGCATTTT. It translates to CASFPRGDGNQPQHF. This chain joins TRBV19 and TRBJ1-5, with D tentatively TRBD1 (5 bases). Per the germline V gene, CDR1 is LNHDA and CDR2 is SQIVND (reference sequence). The CDR3 is 15 residues long. V dropped 8 bases and J dropped 2 bases, with 16 bases sitting between them.

This clonotype appeared a few times. A much larger clone lies one base from this, so it may be a read error. V and J are TRBV10-3 and TRBJ2-3, with 10 bases fitting TRBD1. CDR1 ENHRY and CDR2 SYGVKD come from the germline V gene. The CDR3 spans 16 residues. CDR3 DNA sequence: TGTGCCATCAGTGAGTCCGAGACAGGGGGCACAGGTACGCAGTATTTT. This sequence encodes CAISESETGGTGTQYF.

This clonotype showed up just a few times. This chain uses TRBV6-5 with TRBJ2-5; D possibly corresponds to TRBD1 (6 bases). The assigned J gene may be wrong: the sequence end matches TRBJ2-1 better. The CDR3 contains 18 residues. In germline, CDR1 is MNHEY, CDR2 SVGAGI. CDR3 in amino acids: CASSYSTGPPWWYNEQFF. In DNA form, the CDR3 reads TGTGCCAGCAGTTACTCGACAGGTCCCCCGTGGTGGTACAATGAGCAGTTCTTC.